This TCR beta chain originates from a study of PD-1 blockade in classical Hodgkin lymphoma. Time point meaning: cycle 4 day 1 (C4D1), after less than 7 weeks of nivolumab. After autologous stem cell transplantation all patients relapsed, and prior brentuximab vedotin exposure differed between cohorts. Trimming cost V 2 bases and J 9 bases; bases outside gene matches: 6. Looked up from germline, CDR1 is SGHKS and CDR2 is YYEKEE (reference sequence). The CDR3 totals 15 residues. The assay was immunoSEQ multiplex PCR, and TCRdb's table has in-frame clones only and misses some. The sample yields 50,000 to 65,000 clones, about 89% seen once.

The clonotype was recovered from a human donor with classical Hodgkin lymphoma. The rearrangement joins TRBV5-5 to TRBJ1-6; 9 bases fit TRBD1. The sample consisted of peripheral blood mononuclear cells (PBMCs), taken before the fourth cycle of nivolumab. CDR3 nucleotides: TGTGCCAGCAGCTTTCCGGGACAGGGTCTTTCACCCCTCCACTTT. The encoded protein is CASSFPGQGLSPLHF.